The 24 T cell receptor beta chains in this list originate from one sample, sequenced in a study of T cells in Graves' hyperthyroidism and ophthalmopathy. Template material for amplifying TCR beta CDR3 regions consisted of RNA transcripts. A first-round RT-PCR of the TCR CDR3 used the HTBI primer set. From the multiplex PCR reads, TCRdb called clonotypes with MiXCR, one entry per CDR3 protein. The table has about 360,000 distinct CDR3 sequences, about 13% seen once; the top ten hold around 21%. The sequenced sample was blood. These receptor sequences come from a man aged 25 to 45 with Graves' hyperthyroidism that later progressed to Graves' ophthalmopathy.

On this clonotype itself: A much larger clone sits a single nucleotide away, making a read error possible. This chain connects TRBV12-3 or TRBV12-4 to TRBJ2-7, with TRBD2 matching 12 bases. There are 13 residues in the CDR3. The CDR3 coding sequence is TGTGTCACCAGGGCTAGCGGGGGGGGTGAGCAGTACTTC. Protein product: CVTRASGGGEQYF.

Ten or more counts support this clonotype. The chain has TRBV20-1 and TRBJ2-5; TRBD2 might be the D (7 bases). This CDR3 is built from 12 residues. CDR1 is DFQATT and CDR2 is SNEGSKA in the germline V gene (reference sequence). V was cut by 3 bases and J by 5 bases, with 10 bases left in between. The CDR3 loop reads CSASEGGETQYF. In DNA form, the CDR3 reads TGCAGTGCTAGTGAGGGGGGGGAGACCCAGTACTTC.

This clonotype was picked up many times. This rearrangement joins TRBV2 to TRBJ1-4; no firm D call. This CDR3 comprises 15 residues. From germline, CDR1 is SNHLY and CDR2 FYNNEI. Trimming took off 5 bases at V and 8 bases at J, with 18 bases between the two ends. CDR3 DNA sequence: TGTGCCAGCAGTAGCCGGGCCCGGAGCGAAGAAAAACTGTTTTTT. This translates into CASSSRARSEEKLFF.

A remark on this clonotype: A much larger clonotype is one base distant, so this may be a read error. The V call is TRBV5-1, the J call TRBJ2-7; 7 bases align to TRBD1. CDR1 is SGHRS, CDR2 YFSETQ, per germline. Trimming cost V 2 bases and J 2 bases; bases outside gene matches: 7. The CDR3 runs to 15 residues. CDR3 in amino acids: CASSFGDRVPYEQYF. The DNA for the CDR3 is TGCGCCAGCAGCTTTGGAGACAGGGTCCCCTACGAGCAGTACTTC.

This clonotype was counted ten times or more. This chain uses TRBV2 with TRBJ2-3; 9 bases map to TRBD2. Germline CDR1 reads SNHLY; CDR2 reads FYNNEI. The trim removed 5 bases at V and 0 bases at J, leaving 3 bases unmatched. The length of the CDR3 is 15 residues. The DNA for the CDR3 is TGTGCCAGCAGTCCGACTAGCGGAAGCACAGATACGCAGTATTTT. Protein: CASSPTSGSTDTQYF.

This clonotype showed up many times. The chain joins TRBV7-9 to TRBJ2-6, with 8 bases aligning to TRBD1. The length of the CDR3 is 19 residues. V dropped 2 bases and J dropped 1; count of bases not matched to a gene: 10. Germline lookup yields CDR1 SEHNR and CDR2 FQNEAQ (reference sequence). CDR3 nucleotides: TGTGCCAGCAGCTTACCTTCGGGACAGGACGTATCTGGGGCCAACGTCCTGACTTTC. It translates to CASSLPSGQDVSGANVLTF.

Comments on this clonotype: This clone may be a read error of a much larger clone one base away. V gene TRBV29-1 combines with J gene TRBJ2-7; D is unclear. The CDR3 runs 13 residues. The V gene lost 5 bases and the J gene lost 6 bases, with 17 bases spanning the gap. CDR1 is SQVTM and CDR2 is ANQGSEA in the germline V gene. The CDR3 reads CSVRGEPICEQYF. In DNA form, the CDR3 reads TGCAGCGTTCGAGGAGAGCCAATTTGCGAGCAGTACTTC.

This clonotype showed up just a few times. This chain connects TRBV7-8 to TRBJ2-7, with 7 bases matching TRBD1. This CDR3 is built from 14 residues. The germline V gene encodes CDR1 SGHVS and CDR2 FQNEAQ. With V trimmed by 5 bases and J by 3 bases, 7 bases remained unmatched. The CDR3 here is CASSPPSGGYEQYF. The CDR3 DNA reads TGTGCCAGCAGCCCGCCGTCAGGGGGCTACGAGCAGTACTTC. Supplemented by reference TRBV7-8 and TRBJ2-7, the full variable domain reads GAGVSQSPRYKVAKRGQDVALRCDPISGHVSLFWYQQALGQGPEFLTYFQNEAQLDKSGLPSDRFFAERPEGSVSTLKIQRTQQEDSAVYLCASSPPSGGYEQYFGPGTRLTVT.

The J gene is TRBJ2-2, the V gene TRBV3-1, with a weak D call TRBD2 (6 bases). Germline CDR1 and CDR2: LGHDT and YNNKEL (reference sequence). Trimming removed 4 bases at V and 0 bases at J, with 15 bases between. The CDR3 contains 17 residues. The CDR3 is CASSRIGRTANTGELFF. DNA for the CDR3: TGTGCCAGCAGCCGTATAGGGAGGACGGCGAACACCGGGGAGCTGTTTTTT.

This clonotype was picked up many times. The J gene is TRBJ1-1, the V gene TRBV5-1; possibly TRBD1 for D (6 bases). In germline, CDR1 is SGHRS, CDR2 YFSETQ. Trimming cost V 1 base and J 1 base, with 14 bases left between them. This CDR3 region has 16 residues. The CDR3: CASSLMEGERNTEAFF. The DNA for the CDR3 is TGCGCCAGCAGCTTGATGGAGGGGGAGAGGAACACTGAAGCTTTCTTT.

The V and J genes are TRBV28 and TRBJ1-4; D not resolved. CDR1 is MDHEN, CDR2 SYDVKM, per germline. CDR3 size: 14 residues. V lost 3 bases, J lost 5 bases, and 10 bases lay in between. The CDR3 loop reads CASSFWAENEKLFF. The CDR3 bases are TGTGCCAGCAGTTTCTGGGCTGAAAATGAAAAACTGTTTTTT.

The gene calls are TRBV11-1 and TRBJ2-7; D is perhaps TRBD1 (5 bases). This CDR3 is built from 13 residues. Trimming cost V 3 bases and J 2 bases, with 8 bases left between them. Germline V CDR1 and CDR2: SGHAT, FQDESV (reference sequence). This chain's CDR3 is CASSFDSPYEQYF. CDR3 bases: TGTGCCAGCAGCTTTGACAGCCCCTACGAGCAGTACTTC.

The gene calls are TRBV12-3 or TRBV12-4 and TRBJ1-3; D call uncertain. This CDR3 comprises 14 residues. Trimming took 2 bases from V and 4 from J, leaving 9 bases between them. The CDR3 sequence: CASSLTVTGNTIYF. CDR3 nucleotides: TGTGCCAGCAGTTTAACGGTAACAGGAAACACCATATATTTT.

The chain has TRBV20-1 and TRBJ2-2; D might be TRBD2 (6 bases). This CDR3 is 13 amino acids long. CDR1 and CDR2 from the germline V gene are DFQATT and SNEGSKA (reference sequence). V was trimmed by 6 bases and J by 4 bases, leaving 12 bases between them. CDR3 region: CSAPTRGTGELFF. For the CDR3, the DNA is TGCAGTGCACCGACTAGGGGCACCGGGGAGCTGTTTTTT.

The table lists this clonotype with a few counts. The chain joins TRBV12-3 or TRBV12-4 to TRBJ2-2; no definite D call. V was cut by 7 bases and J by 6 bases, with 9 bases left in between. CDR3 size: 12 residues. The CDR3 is CASNQQSGELFF. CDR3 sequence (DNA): TGTGCCAGCAACCAACAATCCGGGGAGCTGTTTTTT.

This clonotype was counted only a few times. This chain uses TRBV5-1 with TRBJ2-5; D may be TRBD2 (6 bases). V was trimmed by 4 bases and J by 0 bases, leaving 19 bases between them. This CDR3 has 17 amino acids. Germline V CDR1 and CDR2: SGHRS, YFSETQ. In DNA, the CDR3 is TGCGCCAGCAGCATACAAGGCCTGGCGGGGAACCAAGAGACCCAGTACTTC. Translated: CASSIQGLAGNQETQYF.

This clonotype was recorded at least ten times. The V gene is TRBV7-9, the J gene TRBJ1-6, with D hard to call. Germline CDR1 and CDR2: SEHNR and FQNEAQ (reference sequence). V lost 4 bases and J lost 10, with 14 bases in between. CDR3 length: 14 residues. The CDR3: CASSSIGRDSPLHF. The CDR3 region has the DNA TGTGCCAGCAGCTCCATCGGGAGAGACTCACCCCTCCACTTT.

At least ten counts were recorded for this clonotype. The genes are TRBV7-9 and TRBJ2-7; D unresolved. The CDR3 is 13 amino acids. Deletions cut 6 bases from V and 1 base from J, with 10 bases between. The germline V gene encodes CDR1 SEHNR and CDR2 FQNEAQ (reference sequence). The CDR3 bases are TGTGCCAGCAGTTGGGCCTCATCCTACGAGCAGTACTTC. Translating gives CASSWASSYEQYF.

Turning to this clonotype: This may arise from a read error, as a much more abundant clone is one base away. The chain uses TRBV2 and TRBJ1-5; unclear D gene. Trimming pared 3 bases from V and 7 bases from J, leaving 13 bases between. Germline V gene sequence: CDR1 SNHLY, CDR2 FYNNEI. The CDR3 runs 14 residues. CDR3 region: CASSERNRIQPQHF. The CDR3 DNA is TGTGCCAGCAGTGAGCGCAACCGCATCCAGCCCCAGCATTTT.

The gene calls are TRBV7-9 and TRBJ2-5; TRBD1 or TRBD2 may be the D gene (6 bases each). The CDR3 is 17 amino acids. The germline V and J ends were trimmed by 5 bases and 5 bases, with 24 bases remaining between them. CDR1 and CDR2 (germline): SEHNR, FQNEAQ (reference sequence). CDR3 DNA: TGTGCCAGCAGCAAACGTTCGGGGGCGGTTTTCGTTGAGACCCAGTACTTC. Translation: CASSKRSGAVFVETQYF.

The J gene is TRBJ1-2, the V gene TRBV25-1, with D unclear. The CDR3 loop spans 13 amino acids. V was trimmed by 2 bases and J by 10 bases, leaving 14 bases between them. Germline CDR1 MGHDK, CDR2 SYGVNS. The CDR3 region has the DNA TGTGCCAGCAGTGAAGGACTTCTAGCCCCCTACACCTTC. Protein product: CASSEGLLAPYTF.

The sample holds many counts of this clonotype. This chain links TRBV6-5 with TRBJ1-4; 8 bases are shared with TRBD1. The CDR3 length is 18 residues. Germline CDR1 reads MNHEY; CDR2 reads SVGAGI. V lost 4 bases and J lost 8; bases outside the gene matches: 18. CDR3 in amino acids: CASSSPSTGANSREKLFF. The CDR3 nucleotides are TGTGCCAGCAGTTCCCCTTCGACAGGGGCCAACTCCCGAGAAAAACTGTTTTTT.

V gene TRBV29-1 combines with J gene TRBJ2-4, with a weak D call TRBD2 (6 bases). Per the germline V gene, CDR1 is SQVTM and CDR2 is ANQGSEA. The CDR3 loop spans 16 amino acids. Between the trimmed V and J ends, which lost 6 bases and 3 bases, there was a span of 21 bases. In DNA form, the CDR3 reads TGCAGCGTCCAATCCGGGACTCAGGATAACAAAAACATTCAGTACTTC. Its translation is CSVQSGTQDNKNIQYF.

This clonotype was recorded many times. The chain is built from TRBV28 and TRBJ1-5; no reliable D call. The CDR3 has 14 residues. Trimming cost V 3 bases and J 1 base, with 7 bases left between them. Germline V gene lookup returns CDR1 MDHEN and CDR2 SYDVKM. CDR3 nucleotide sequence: TGTGCCAGCAGTTTGGTCAGAAGCAATCAGCCCCAGCATTTT. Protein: CASSLVRSNQPQHF.